The 25 T cell receptor beta chains given below trace back to one sample, sequenced in a study of blood T cell repertoires in COVID-19. The repertoire was sequenced with immunoSEQ multiplex PCR; TCRdb's copy has only in-frame clones and lacks some. This sample has 140,000 to 150,000 clones, with roughly 82% found just once. Sequencing was done on a sample of peripheral blood. These receptor sequences come from a man in his sixties with active or convalescent COVID-19.

V and J are TRBV27 and TRBJ1-5; D unresolved. The CDR3 covers 15 residues. Trimming took off 2 bases at V and 3 bases at J, with 11 bases between the two ends. Germline V gene sequence: CDR1 MNHEY, CDR2 SMNVEV (reference sequence). CDR3 loop: CASSLARHFNQPQHF. In nucleotides, the CDR3 is TGTGCCAGCAGTTTAGCGAGACACTTCAATCAGCCCCAGCATTTT.

There are a few counts of this clone. V and J are TRBV12-3 or TRBV12-4 and TRBJ1-1; TRBD1 might be the D (5 bases). CDR3 length: 12 residues. V lost 6 bases and J 4 bases, leaving 9 bases between the germline ends. The CDR3 DNA follows: TGTGCCAGCAGGCGGGGGAGCACTGAAGCTTTCTTT. Amino acids: CASRRGSTEAFF.

V and J are TRBV5-4 and TRBJ1-3, with a weak D call TRBD1 (6 bases). V was cut by 0 bases and J by 4 bases, with 17 bases left in between. The CDR3 loop spans 17 amino acids. Germline V gives CDR1 SGHNT, CDR2 YYREEE (reference sequence). CDR3 nucleotide sequence: TGTGCCAGCAGCTTGGGGGCCGGGACACAAGGGGGAAACACCATATATTTT. It yields the protein CASSLGAGTQGGNTIYF.

This chain links TRBV11-3 with TRBJ2-3; D perhaps matches TRBD1 (6 bases). The CDR3 has 18 amino acids. The germline gives CDR1 SGHNT, CDR2 YENEEA. V dropped 1 base and J dropped 6 bases, with 23 bases sitting between them. DNA of the CDR3: TGTGCCAGCAGCTTAGGTCTTGGGGGCCGATCCCAATCCGATACGCAGTATTTT. Translating gives CASSLGLGGRSQSDTQYF.

The rearrangement links TRBV5-1 to TRBJ1-1, with TRBD1 as a possible D gene (6 bases). CDR3 size: 13 residues. Per germline, CDR1 SGHRS and CDR2 YFSETQ. The V end was cut by 0 bases, the J end by 11 bases, with 14 bases between. The CDR3 sequence is CASSLAAGAQAFF. CDR3 in DNA: TGCGCCAGCAGCTTGGCCGCGGGGGCTCAGGCTTTCTTT.

This chain links TRBV11-2 with TRBJ2-7, with 7 bases that match TRBD2. V lost 6 bases to trimming and J lost 2 bases; unmatched junction nucleotides: 10. Germline V CDR1 and CDR2: SGHAT, FQNNGV. CDR3 length equals 15 residues. The CDR3 loop reads CASRGLRKRAYEQYF. The CDR3 bases are TGTGCCAGCAGGGGACTACGAAAAAGAGCCTACGAGCAGTACTTC.

This chain uses TRBV11-2 with TRBJ2-7, with TRBD2 as a possible D gene (6 bases). V shed 4 bases and J shed 6 bases, with 16 bases lying between them. The V gene's germline CDR1 is SGHAT and CDR2 FQNNGV. This CDR3 is 14 amino acids long. CDR3 sequence reads: CASSSTGLTVEQYV. In nucleotides, the CDR3 is TGTGCCAGCAGCTCAACGGGACTCACGGTCGAGCAGTACGTC.

The chain has TRBV7-2 and TRBJ2-1; tentatively, D is TRBD2 (6 bases). This CDR3 region has 15 residues. Germline V lookup: CDR1 SGHTA, CDR2 FQGNSA. V was clipped by 2 bases and J by 9 bases, with 17 bases between them. The CDR3 is CASSLPRTTRGEQFF. The CDR3 DNA is TGTGCCAGCAGCTTACCGAGGACTACCCGGGGTGAGCAGTTCTTC.

The chain uses TRBV18 and TRBJ1-6, with D unclear. V was shortened by 3 bases and J by 5 bases, with 5 bases between the two germline ends. The CDR3 loop spans 13 amino acids. Germline V gene lookup returns CDR1 KGHSH and CDR2 LQKENI. DNA for the CDR3: TGTGCCAGCTCACCCAGTCATAATTCACCCCTCCACTTT. This codes for CASSPSHNSPLHF.

The rearrangement joins TRBV7-2 to TRBJ1-4, with a possible D match to TRBD1 (5 bases). Germline-derived CDR1 and CDR2 are SGHTA and FQGNSA. CDR3 length: 15 residues. Trimming stripped 2 bases from V and 6 bases from J, with 13 bases between. The CDR3 loop reads CASSLTAGWDEKLFF. The DNA of the CDR3 is TGTGCCAGCAGCTTAACGGCAGGGTGGGATGAAAAACTGTTTTTT.

The chain couples TRBV7-2 to TRBJ2-7; TRBD1 agrees at 7 bases. The CDR3 contains 14 residues. Unmatched junction bases numbered 2, after V lost 0 bases and J lost 3 bases. Germline assignment: CDR1 SGHTA and CDR2 FQGNSA. In DNA, the CDR3 is TGTGCCAGCAGCTTAGCGACAGGGAACTACGAGCAGTACTTC. This gives the protein CASSLATGNYEQYF.

CDR3 amino acids: CASLPKSGSHEQYV. CDR3 coding DNA: TGTGCCAGCCTCCCTAAATCAGGGTCCCACGAGCAGTACGTC. V usage is TRBV2 and J usage is TRBJ2-7; D might be TRBD1 (5 bases). Germline CDR1 and CDR2: SNHLY and FYNNEI. The CDR3 extends over 14 amino acids. Between the trimmed V and J ends, which lost 8 bases and 5 bases, there was a span of 19 bases.

This CDR3 is CASSYSTSGRFVNEQFF. The CDR3 DNA reads as TGTGCCAGCAGTTACTCGACTAGCGGGAGATTTGTCAATGAGCAGTTCTTC. The chain combines TRBV6-2 or TRBV6-3 with TRBJ2-1; 12 bases align to TRBD2. This CDR3 has 17 residues. V lost 0 bases and J lost 6; bases outside the gene matches: 6. CDR1 is MNHEY and CDR2 is SVGEGT in the germline V gene.

This sequence joins TRBV6-5 and TRBJ2-1, with 7 bases aligning to TRBD1. Germline CDR1 reads MNHEY; CDR2 reads SVGAGI. The CDR3 has 16 residues. The ends lost 2 bases at V and 3 bases at J; junction bases unmatched: 7. The CDR3 sequence: CASSYGRGPIYNEQFF. CDR3 bases: TGTGCCAGCAGTTACGGAAGGGGGCCTATCTACAATGAGCAGTTCTTC.

As for this clone: The same CDR3 is also encoded by other DNA sequences in this sample. The V call is TRBV29-1, the J call TRBJ1-2, with TRBD1 matching over 10 bases. The CDR3 is 13 amino acids. V lost 5 bases and J lost 4; bases outside the gene matches: 4. CDR1 SQVTM and CDR2 ANQGSEA come from the germline V gene. The CDR3 loop reads CSVRQGASYGYTF. The CDR3 coding sequence is TGCAGCGTTAGACAGGGGGCCTCCTATGGCTACACCTTC.

The CDR3 DNA is TGTGCCAGCAGTCCCGGACTAGCGGAACAAGAGACCCAGTACTTC. Amino acid sequence: CASSPGLAEQETQYF. This sequence joins TRBV5-8 and TRBJ2-5; 10 bases agree with TRBD2. This CDR3 has 15 amino acids. Germline CDR1 SGHTS, CDR2 YDEGEE. The J segment lost 2 bases and the V segment lost 5 bases, leaving 6 bases of the junction unmatched.

The genes are TRBV27 and TRBJ2-2, with a tentative D call TRBD1 (5 bases). V shed 6 bases and J shed 6 bases, with 11 bases lying between them. The V gene's germline CDR1 is MNHEY and CDR2 SMNVEV (reference sequence). The CDR3 sequence is 13 residues long. The CDR3 sequence: CASRTGQAGELFF. CDR3 nucleotide sequence: TGTGCCAGCAGAACAGGACAAGCCGGGGAGCTGTTTTTT.

The chain recombines TRBV19 with TRBJ1-1, with 8 bases aligning to TRBD1. The germline CDR1 and CDR2 sequences are LNHDA and SQIVND (reference sequence). This CDR3 spans 13 amino acids. The ends lost 4 bases at V and 5 bases at J; junction bases unmatched: 3. This CDR3 reads CASSTRDRTEAFF. CDR3 nucleotide sequence: TGTGCCAGTAGTACCCGGGACAGGACTGAAGCTTTCTTT.

The V and J genes are TRBV11-2 and TRBJ1-1, with 11 nucleotides matching TRBD1. This CDR3 contains 15 residues. The V gene's germline CDR1 is SGHAT and CDR2 FQNNGV. The V gene end was trimmed by 3 bases and the J gene end by 4 bases; junction bases not matched to a gene: 4. DNA for the CDR3: TGTGCCAGCAGCTTGGTGGGGACAGGGGGCACTGAAGCTTTCTTT. This gives the protein CASSLVGTGGTEAFF.

The V and J genes are TRBV7-2 and TRBJ2-5; D is perhaps TRBD2 (7 bases). CDR1 and CDR2 (germline): SGHTA, FQGNSA. With 3 bases removed from V and 5 bases from J, the gap between germline ends came to 13 bases. This CDR3 region has 14 residues. The CDR3 loop reads CASSLLGGLETQYF. The CDR3 DNA follows: TGTGCCAGCAGCTTGCTGGGGGGGCTGGAGACCCAGTACTTC.

Only one count was recorded for this clone. The chain employs TRBV11-2 and TRBJ1-5; maybe TRBD1 (5 bases). The CDR3 consists of 15 residues. Trimming took 0 bases from V and 3 from J, leaving 9 bases between them. Looked up from germline, CDR1 is SGHAT and CDR2 is FQNNGV. This chain's CDR3 is CASSLDRGYNQPQHF. Here the CDR3 DNA reads TGTGCCAGCAGCTTAGATAGGGGTTACAATCAGCCCCAGCATTTT.

This rearrangement joins TRBV19 to TRBJ1-5, with 7 bases that match TRBD1. CDR1 LNHDA and CDR2 SQIVND come from the germline V gene (reference sequence). The CDR3 consists of 15 residues. Germline trimming cut 6 bases from V and 0 bases from J; bases unmatched to any gene: 5. The CDR3 spells CASRATGDSNQPQHF. CDR3 bases: TGTGCCAGTAGGGCCACAGGGGATAGCAATCAGCCCCAGCATTTT.

This clone turned up a few times. The genes are TRBV5-6 and TRBJ1-2; 7 bases fit TRBD1. V shed 4 bases, J shed 4 bases, and the junction held 7 bases outside the gene matches. This CDR3 is built from 14 residues. The germline V gene has CDR1 SGHDT and CDR2 YYEEEE. As DNA, the CDR3 is TGTGCCAGCAGCGAACGGGGACAGCTCTATGGCTACACCTTC. Translating gives CASSERGQLYGYTF.

There are a few counts of this clone. V gene TRBV19 combines with J gene TRBJ1-1; D unclear. CDR3 length: 14 residues. The V end was cut by 3 bases, the J end by 0 bases, with 8 bases between. In germline, CDR1 is LNHDA, CDR2 SQIVND (reference sequence). The CDR3 here is CASSILNMNTEAFF. The DNA for the CDR3 is TGTGCCAGTAGTATTTTAAACATGAACACTGAAGCTTTCTTT.

The chain is built from TRBV29-1 and TRBJ2-2; 7 nucleotides agree with TRBD1. Germline assignment: CDR1 SQVTM and CDR2 ANQGSEA. The length of the CDR3 is 15 residues. Trimming removed 4 bases from V and 4 bases from J; junction bases left unmatched: 9. The CDR3 DNA sequence: TGCAGCGTTGCCCTGACAGGGTCCCCCACCGGGGAGCTGTTTTTT. This sequence encodes CSVALTGSPTGELFF.